These 10 T cell receptor beta chains originate from one sample sequenced in a study of tumor-infiltrating lymphocytes in primary liver carcinoma. DNA and RNA were both co-extracted from about 19-30 mg of bulk tissue that had not been sorted. Starting from approximately 470 ng of total RNA, TCR beta cDNA was produced with a primer in the constant region. Slightly modified ARM-PCR served as the procedure for the TCR beta libraries. These libraries came from three rounds of nested multiplex PCR. The study ran its first two PCR rounds for roughly 9 cycles each, using TRBV1-TRBV30 forward primers and a C-beta reverse primer. TCRdb re-called the multiplex PCR reads through MiXCR, storing one row per CDR3 protein. The sample yields about 22,000 distinct CDR3 sequences, around 82% seen once. Sequencing used liver tumor tissue from sampling region 2. Subset given: tumor region T2, inferior pole. The receptors shown here come from a woman aged 25 to 39 with primary liver carcinoma and hepatitis B virus infection.

On this clonotype itself: The germline gene is not matched at one end of the junction; a read error may be the cause. The chain uses TRBV6-5 and TRBJ2-2; D perhaps matches TRBD2 (6 bases). The CDR3 is made up of 15 amino acids. The germline V gene has CDR1 MNHEY and CDR2 SVGAGI. CDR3: CASSPRIGFTRELFF. The CDR3 region has the DNA TGTGCCAGCAGTCCGCGGATAGGGTTCACCCGGGAGTTGTTTTTT.

On this clonotype itself: Compared with germline, one end of the junction differs, possibly owing to a read error. The chain employs TRBV11-2 and TRBJ2-3; 10 nucleotides match TRBD2. This CDR3 spans 15 amino acids. The germline V gene has CDR1 SGHAT and CDR2 FQNNGV. For the CDR3, the DNA is TGTGCCAGCAACTCAGGAAGCGGGAGGGAAGATACGCAGTGTTTT. Residues: CASNSGSGREDTQCF.

As for this clonotype: Germline is not matched at one junction end, which may reflect a read error. The chain carries TRBV6-1 and TRBJ1-5; no clear D gene. The CDR3 extends over 16 amino acids. The germline CDR1 and CDR2 sequences are MNHNS and SASEGT. The CDR3 DNA sequence: TGTGCCAGCACTGTTAATATAGCGAATAGCAGTCAGCCCCAGCATTTT. Translation: CASTVNIANSSQPQHF.

Of note for this clonotype: It may be a read error: a sequence one base away is much more abundant. V usage is TRBV9 and J usage is TRBJ2-2; D gene unclear. Germline loops: CDR1 SGDLS, CDR2 YYNGEE. CDR3 length: 14 residues. The CDR3 spells CTSRPYVGTGELFF. CDR3 nucleotide sequence: TGTACCAGCAGGCCCTACGTGGGCACCGGGGAGCTGTTTTTT.

This clonotype appeared a single time. The junction and the germline gene differ at one end; a read error may be behind it. The gene calls are TRBV28 and TRBJ2-7; D is possibly TRBD1 (6 bases). The CDR3 covers 14 residues. In germline, CDR1 is MDHEN, CDR2 SYDVKM. The CDR3 loop is CASIQGGDPYKQYF. Here the CDR3 DNA reads TGTGCCAGCATTCAAGGGGGAGATCCCTACAAGCAGTACTTC. The full variable domain, completed using reference TRBV28 and TRBJ2-7, is DVKVTQSSRYLVKRTGEKVFLECVQDMDHENMFWYRQDPGLGLRLIYFSYDVKMKEKGDIPEGYSVSREKKERFSLILESASTNQTSMYLCASIQGGDPYKQYFGPGTRLTVT.

A remark on this clonotype: An end of the junction does not agree with germline; a read error may underlie this. V usage is TRBV7-8 and J usage is TRBJ1-2; 10 bases line up with TRBD1. The germline CDR1 and CDR2 sequences are SGHVS and FQNEAQ. This CDR3 comprises 15 residues. CDR3 DNA: TGTGCCAGCAGCTTGGACAGGGGGGTCCTCTATGACTACACCTTC. It yields the protein CASSLDRGVLYDYTF. The full variable domain, its missing parts supplied by reference TRBV7-8 and TRBJ1-2, is GAGVSQSPRYKVAKRGQDVALRCDPISGHVSLFWYQQALGQGPEFLTYFQNEAQLDKSGLPSDRFFAERPEGSVSTLKIQRTQQEDSAVYLCASSLDRGVLYDYTFGSGTRLTVV.

About this clonotype: Because it lacks the conserved phenylalanine or tryptophan at the end, this CDR3 is likely a read error. V gene TRBV24-1 combines with J gene TRBJ2-3; D gene unclear. The CDR3 has 15 amino acids. V dropped 4 bases and J dropped 4 bases, with 14 bases sitting between them. The germline CDR1 and CDR2 sequences are KGHDR and SFDVKD. The CDR3: CATSETTLPSDTQYL. The CDR3, as DNA: TGTGCCACCAGTGAGACGACACTCCCATCAGATACGCAGTATCTT.

This clonotype is a singleton in its sample. The junction differs from germline at one of its ends, possibly a read error. V gene TRBV4-3 combines with J gene TRBJ2-1; possibly TRBD2 for D (6 bases). The CDR3 is 16 residues long. CDR1 is LGHNA, CDR2 YSLEER, per germline. This chain's CDR3 is CTISQDAGSYYIEQFF. Written as DNA, the CDR3 is TGCACCATCAGCCAAGATGCGGGAAGCTACTACATTGAGCAGTTCTTC.

On this clonotype itself: The CDR3 end shows no conserved phenylalanine or tryptophan, and so a read error is likely. It is unclear where the CDR3 begins or ends on the DNA, so no DNA is shown, and the CDR3 is as TCRdb lists it. The J gene is TRBJ2-5, the V gene TRBV10-3. The germline V gene has CDR1 ENHRY and CDR2 SYGVKD. Ends included, the CDR3 has 15 residues. The CDR3 loop is CAISESVTRQETQNY.

On this clonotype itself: This may be a read error, as it is one base from a much larger clone. V usage is TRBV7-2 and J usage is TRBJ1-1; the D gene is possibly TRBD1 (5 bases). CDR3 size: 12 residues. The germline V and J ends were trimmed by 5 bases and 10 bases, with 14 bases remaining between them. Per germline, CDR1 SGHTA and CDR2 FQGNSA. CDR3 loop: CASSQIGTRAFF. DNA for the CDR3: TGTGCCAGCAGCCAGATCGGGACGAGAGCTTTCTTT.